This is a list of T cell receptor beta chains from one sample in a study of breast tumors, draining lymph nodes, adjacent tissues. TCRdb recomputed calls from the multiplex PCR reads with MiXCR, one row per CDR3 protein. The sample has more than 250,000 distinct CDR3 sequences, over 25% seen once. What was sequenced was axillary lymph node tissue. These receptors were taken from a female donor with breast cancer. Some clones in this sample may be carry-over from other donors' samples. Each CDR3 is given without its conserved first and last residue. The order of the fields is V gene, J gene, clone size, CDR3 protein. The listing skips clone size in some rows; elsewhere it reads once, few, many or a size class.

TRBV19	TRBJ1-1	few	ASSIQAGEAF
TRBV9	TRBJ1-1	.	VSSVQLQGAVSMNTEAF
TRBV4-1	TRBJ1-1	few	ASSQVGGGGRKTEAF
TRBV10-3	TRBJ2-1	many	AISESGLAGNNEQF
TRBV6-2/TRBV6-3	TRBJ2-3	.	ASSHSTLPGSTDTQY
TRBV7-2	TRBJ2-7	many	ASSPLPGFYEQY
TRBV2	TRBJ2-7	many	ASSSRLDGEQY
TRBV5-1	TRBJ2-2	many	ASSLIGTNTGELF
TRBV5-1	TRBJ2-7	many	ASSPGGLRYEQY
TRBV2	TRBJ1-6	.	ASWLPGQKSPLH
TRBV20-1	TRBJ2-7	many	SASKTPGEQY
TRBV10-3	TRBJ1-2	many	AISAMGRASLGYT
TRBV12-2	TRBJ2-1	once	ASRFPGLARYNEQF
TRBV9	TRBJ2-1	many	ASSVGIERNEQF
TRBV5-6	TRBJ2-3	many	ASSFEGVGTQY
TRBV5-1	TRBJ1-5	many	ASSVGQGDQPQH
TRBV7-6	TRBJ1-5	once	ASTIGNQPQH
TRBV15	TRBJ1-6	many	ATSREGDSPLH
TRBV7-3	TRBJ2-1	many	ASSLAGTSYNEQF
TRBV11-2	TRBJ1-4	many	ASSRPGTGREKLF
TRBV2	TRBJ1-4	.	ASRVTWGEKLF
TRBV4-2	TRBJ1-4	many	ASSQEDRGGEKLF
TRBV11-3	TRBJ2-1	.	ANSLGGTSSDEQF
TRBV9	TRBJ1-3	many	ASSAGQPGNTIY
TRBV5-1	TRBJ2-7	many	ASSPRASGRASEQY
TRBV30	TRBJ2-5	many	AWSPAWTGGHDETQY
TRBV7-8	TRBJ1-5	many	ASSLGARTNQPQH